The 20 T cell receptor beta chains given below trace back to one sample, sequenced in a study of shared clonotypes between healthy human individuals. Assay used: immunoSEQ multiplex PCR; TCRdb lists only in-frame clones, some missing. The sample consists of more than 2 million clones, almost 96% of them appearing once. The material sequenced was naive CD4+ T cells sorted from blood. The subset was: CD45RA+ positively selected. The source of these receptors is a man aged 18 to 29 in good health.

The genes are TRBV2 and TRBJ2-2; 9 bases match TRBD1. CDR1 is SNHLY and CDR2 is FYNNEI in the germline V gene. Trimming at V came to 4 bases and at J to 0 bases, leaving 3 bases not matched to a gene. This CDR3 has 16 residues. CDR3 bases: TGTGCCAGCAGTGGGGGGACAGGGCCGAACACCGGGGAGCTGTTTTTT. This encodes CASSGGTGPNTGELFF.

The rearrangement uses TRBV5-1 and TRBJ2-1; tentative D call: TRBD1 (5 bases). The ends were cut back, 4 bases at V and 0 bases at J, with 14 bases in the middle. The CDR3 covers 16 residues. Germline V gives CDR1 SGHRS, CDR2 YFSETQ. CDR3 region: CASSPLRGASYNEQFF. The CDR3 coding sequence is TGCGCCAGCAGCCCCCTCCGTGGGGCCTCCTACAATGAGCAGTTCTTC.

This rearrangement joins TRBV11-2 to TRBJ2-2; TRBD1 aligns across 7 bases. CDR3 size: 15 residues. Germline V lookup: CDR1 SGHAT, CDR2 FQNNGV. V shed 4 bases, J shed 2 bases, and the junction held 4 bases outside the gene matches. CDR3 DNA: TGTGCCAGCAGCTCAAACAGGGGCAACACCGGGGAGCTGTTTTTT. This translates into CASSSNRGNTGELFF.

On this clone: A read error may produce the germline difference seen at one junction end. The J gene is TRBJ2-2, the V gene TRBV7-7; D is uncertain. Germline values: CDR1 SSHAT, CDR2 FNYEAQ (reference sequence). The CDR3 runs 13 residues. For the CDR3, the DNA is TGTGCTAGCAGTCGAGACGTTCCTGGGGAGCTGTTTTTT. Its protein product is CASSRDVPGELFF. The entire variable domain, with the rest obtained from reference TRBV7-7 and TRBJ2-2, is as follows: GAGVSQSPRYKVTKRGQDVTLRCDPISSHATLYWYQQALGQGPEFLTYFNYEAQPDKSGLPSDRFSAERPEGSISTLTIQRTEQRDSAMYRCASSRDVPGELFFGEGSRLTVL.

Turning to this clone: The same CDR3 is also encoded by other DNA sequences in this sample. The CDR3 loop is CASSLVGRNYGYTF. DNA for the CDR3: TGTGCCAGCAGCTTAGTGGGACGGAACTATGGCTACACCTTC. V gene TRBV7-2 combines with J gene TRBJ1-2, with D maybe TRBD1 (5 bases). CDR1 is SGHTA and CDR2 is FQGNSA in the germline V gene. V lost 1 base and J lost 2, with 8 bases in between. The CDR3 runs 14 residues.

About this clone: The sample holds other DNA sequences that translate to the same CDR3. The rearrangement links TRBV7-9 to TRBJ2-7; TRBD1 agrees at 9 bases. The CDR3 totals 14 residues. Germline V gives CDR1 SEHNR, CDR2 FQNEAQ (reference sequence). J was trimmed by 2 bases and V by 6 bases; bases with no gene match: 5. DNA for the CDR3: TGTGCCAGCAGTCCGGGACAGGGTCCCTACGAGCAGTACTTC. Translation gives CASSPGQGPYEQYF.

The V call is TRBV5-6, the J call TRBJ2-7; 7 bases fit TRBD2. Germline trimming cut 2 bases from V and 2 bases from J; bases unmatched to any gene: 7. This CDR3 is built from 15 residues. Germline CDR1 is SGHDT and CDR2 is YYEEEE. The CDR3 protein is CASSLSGMAPYEQYF. CDR3 sequence (DNA): TGTGCCAGCAGCTTAAGCGGGATGGCCCCCTACGAGCAGTACTTC.

The chain joins TRBV27 to TRBJ1-1; D is undetermined. The germline gives CDR1 MNHEY, CDR2 SMNVEV (reference sequence). The length of the CDR3 is 11 residues. The V gene lost 6 bases and the J gene lost 7 bases, with 9 bases spanning the gap. CDR3 residues: CASSRLNEAFF. The CDR3 bases are TGTGCCAGCAGCCGACTCAATGAAGCTTTCTTT.

The chain is built from TRBV6-5 and TRBJ2-3; D unclear. The CDR3 consists of 12 residues. CDR1 and CDR2 (germline): MNHEY, SVGAGI. Trimming removed 7 bases from V and 7 bases from J, with 12 bases in between. CDR3 sequence (DNA): TGTGCCAGCATCTCCCCTGCAAATACGCAGTATTTT. Amino acid sequence: CASISPANTQYF.

Note on this clone: Other DNA sequences in this specimen translate into the identical CDR3. The rearrangement uses TRBV12-5 and TRBJ2-2; 8 nucleotides match TRBD1. This CDR3 is built from 14 residues. Trimming took 5 bases from V and 4 from J; bases not matched to a gene: 3. Germline assignment: CDR1 LGHNT and CDR2 FRNRAP. CDR3 sequence: CASGLGQGTGELFF. In DNA, the CDR3 is TGTGCTAGTGGTCTCGGACAGGGCACCGGGGAGCTGTTTTTT.

The rearrangement links TRBV29-1 to TRBJ2-7; 12 bases line up with TRBD2. After removal of 5 bases from V and 7 bases from J, the junction contained 3 bases not matched to a gene. Germline assignment: CDR1 SQVTM and CDR2 ANQGSEA. CDR3 length equals 12 residues. As DNA, the CDR3 is TGCAGCGTTTGGCTAGCGGGAGGGGAGCAGTACTTC. As protein: CSVWLAGGEQYF.

This rearrangement joins TRBV13 to TRBJ1-3; possible D gene TRBD1, 6 bases. The germline V gene encodes CDR1 PRHDT and CDR2 FYEKMQ (reference sequence). V was cut by 2 bases and J by 4 bases, with 21 bases left in between. The CDR3 is 18 amino acids. CDR3 residues: CASSLKGGYALSGNTIYF. The CDR3, as DNA: TGTGCCAGCAGCTTAAAGGGGGGTTATGCTTTGTCCGGAAACACCATATATTTT.

This rearrangement joins TRBV29-1 to TRBJ1-1; 7 bases are shared with TRBD1. The CDR3 is 14 amino acids. The germline gives CDR1 SQVTM, CDR2 ANQGSEA. V lost 0 bases to trimming and J lost 7 bases; unmatched junction nucleotides: 8. The CDR3 is CSVEDNPGQSEAFF. The CDR3 DNA sequence: TGCAGCGTTGAAGATAATCCGGGACAGAGTGAAGCTTTCTTT.

This clone was observed a handful of times. Within the sample, other DNA sequences also encode this same CDR3. V and J are TRBV7-9 and TRBJ2-5, with D unclear. Germline-derived CDR1 and CDR2 are SEHNR and FQNEAQ (reference sequence). V was trimmed by 1 base and J by 4 bases, leaving 4 bases between them. This CDR3 has 12 residues. This CDR3 reads CASSLVGETQYF. In DNA, the CDR3 is TGTGCCAGCAGCTTAGTTGGAGAGACCCAGTACTTC.

The chain employs TRBV19 and TRBJ1-6; D is ambiguous. The CDR3 has 12 residues. Trimming left V 7 bases short and J 10 bases short, with 11 bases between. Germline CDR1 reads LNHDA; CDR2 reads SQIVND (reference sequence). CDR3: CASIPSGSPLHF. The CDR3 DNA reads TGTGCCAGTATACCTTCCGGATCACCCCTCCACTTT.

Concerning this clone: Other nucleotide sequences from this sample produce the same CDR3. The chain carries TRBV6-5 and TRBJ1-4; unclear D gene. V was cut by 6 bases and J by 2 bases, with 7 bases left in between. Looked up from germline, CDR1 is MNHEY and CDR2 is SVGAGI. CDR3 length: 13 residues. The CDR3 DNA sequence: TGTGCCAGCAGGGCGGGGACTAATGAAAAACTGTTTTTT. This sequence encodes CASRAGTNEKLFF.

This clone was seen once. This sequence joins TRBV7-3 and TRBJ2-3; either TRBD1 or TRBD2 may fit D (5 bases each). Per the germline V gene, CDR1 is SGHTA and CDR2 is FQGTGA. V was clipped by 5 bases and J by 14 bases, with 17 bases between them. This CDR3 contains 12 residues. The CDR3 DNA reads TGTGCCAGCAGCGAACCGGGACGGGTGTTGTATTTT. Its translation is CASSEPGRVLYF.

The chain carries TRBV18 and TRBJ2-3; the D gene is possibly TRBD2 (6 bases). V gave up 6 bases and J gave up 3 bases, with 13 bases separating them. Germline CDR1 is KGHSH and CDR2 is LQKENI. The length of the CDR3 is 14 residues. This CDR3 is CASSLNGRTDTQYF. Here the CDR3 DNA reads TGTGCCAGCTCCCTGAATGGGAGGACAGATACGCAGTATTTT.

The genes are TRBV7-2 and TRBJ2-7; no clear D. Germline V gives CDR1 SGHTA, CDR2 FQGNSA. This CDR3 spans 13 amino acids. Trimming removed 4 bases from V and 2 bases from J, with 9 bases in between. The CDR3: CASSSGSAYEQYF. In DNA, the CDR3 is TGTGCCAGCAGCTCTGGGTCCGCCTACGAGCAGTACTTC.

V is TRBV18 and J is TRBJ2-1; 8 bases map to TRBD2. The V gene's germline CDR1 is KGHSH and CDR2 LQKENI. The CDR3 length is 14 residues. The ends lost 2 bases at V and 8 bases at J; junction bases unmatched: 5. CDR3 nucleotide sequence: TGTGCCAGCTCACCAGGGACTAGAACGGATGAGCAGTTCTTC. Its translation: CASSPGTRTDEQFF.